The rows below give T cell receptor beta chains drawn from one sample of a study of long-term antiretroviral therapy in people with HIV. Assay used: immunoSEQ multiplex PCR; TCRdb lists only in-frame clones, some missing. The data show approximately 22,000 clones, with less than 90% seen just once and 3.4% held by the top ten. The sample consisted of unsorted PBMCs, taken 1.9 years after starting antiretroviral therapy. These receptors originate from a woman in her 50s with HIV. CDR3s include the opening cysteine and the closing phenylalanine or tryptophan. The D gene is left open where the match is weak. Clone size is not always given. Where it is, it says once, few, many or a class for expanded clones.

-	TRBV6-5	once	TRBJ1-3	TGTGCCAGCGGCTTTAAGGGGAACACCATATATTTT	CASGFKGNTIYF
-	TRBV7-8	-	TRBJ1-4	TGTGCCAGCAGCCCCTCGGGCCGTCCCGAAAAACTGTTTTTT	CASSPSGRPEKLFF
-	TRBV30	-	TRBJ2-1	TGTGCCTGGAGTGTTACCAGCTTCTCCTACAATGAGCAGTTCTTC	CAWSVTSFSYNEQFF
-	TRBV7-3	-	TRBJ1-1	TGTGCCAGCAGCTTAACAGGTATCGCAGGGGCAGGGACCCACACTGAAGCTTTCTTT	CASSLTGIAGAGTHTEAFF
-	TRBV7-9	-	TRBJ2-7	TGTGCCATCGAAGAAGCCGGGACGGACTCCTACGAGCAGTACTTC	CAIEEAGTDSYEQYF
-	TRBV28	-	TRBJ1-2	TGTGCCAGCAGAAGGGCAAATGGCTACACCTTC	CASRRANGYTF
TRBD1	TRBV7-9	few	TRBJ2-7	TGTGCCAGCAGCTTAGCCTCTCCAGGGGGATCGAACGAGCAGTACTTC	CASSLASPGGSNEQYF
TRBD1	TRBV4-2	few	TRBJ1-2	TGTGCCAGCAGCCAAGATCCACAGGGGGCGTGGGATGGCTACACCTTC	CASSQDPQGAWDGYTF
-	TRBV5-1	-	TRBJ1-1	TGCGCCAGCTCCAGCCGTCGGTCCACTGAAGCTTTCTTT	CASSSRRSTEAFF
-	TRBV19	-	TRBJ2-3	TGTGCCAGTAGTATAGATGGATCGGGCAGACATTACACAGATACGCAGTATTTT	CASSIDGSGRHYTDTQYF
TRBD1	TRBV18	-	TRBJ2-1	TGTGCCAGCTCGTCCGGGACAGGGGGTAGGGGTGAGCAGTTCTTC	CASSSGTGGRGEQFF
-	TRBV19	-	TRBJ2-1	TGTGCCAGTACCCCGGACCCGTACAATGAGCAGTTCTTC	CASTPDPYNEQFF
TRBD1	TRBV15	-	TRBJ2-5	TGTGCCACCAGCCGAACGGGACAGTCCCAAGTAGAGACCCAGTACTTC	CATSRTGQSQVETQYF
TRBD1	TRBV28	-	TRBJ2-7	TGTGCCAGCAGTTCAACAGGGGGCCCTAGCGGATACATTACCTACGAGCAGTACTTC	CASSSTGGPSGYITYEQYF
-	TRBV4-2	-	TRBJ1-1	TGTGCCAGCAGCCAAGACTTGCAGGAACCCACTGAAGCTTTCTTT	CASSQDLQEPTEAFF
TRBD1	TRBV14	-	TRBJ2-7	TGTGCCAGCAGGAGTGGACAGGTTGCGGGTGGGCAGTACTTC	CASRSGQVAGGQYF
-	TRBV7-9	-	TRBJ2-7	TGTGCCAGCAGCTTAGGCAGGATCTCCTACGAGCAGTACTTC	CASSLGRISYEQYF
TRBD1	TRBV2	-	TRBJ1-1	TGTGCCAGGGGGTGGACAGGGATGATTTTGGGCACTGAAGCTTTCTTT	CARGWTGMILGTEAFF
TRBD1	TRBV10-3	-	TRBJ1-1	TGTGCCATGACCATAAACCCTGACAGGGAGGGAAGTGAAGCTTTCTTT	CAMTINPDREGSEAFF
TRBD1	TRBV27	once	TRBJ2-7	TGTGCCAGCAGGGGAAGGGGGCTCGAGCAGTACTTC	CASRGRGLEQYF
-	TRBV1	-	TRBJ1-5	TGCACCAGCAGTCGTGACGGGCCAAGCCCGAATCAGCCCCAGCATTTT	CTSSRDGPSPNQPQHF
-	TRBV11-1	medium-sized	TRBJ1-2	TGTGCCAGCAGCTTTGGGACCGGGCAGCCCTATGGCTACACCTTC	CASSFGTGQPYGYTF
-	TRBV10-3	-	TRBJ1-1	TGTGCCATCACTACCGGGCACCCGGGGACTGAAGCTTTCTTT	CAITTGHPGTEAFF
-	TRBV7-6	-	TRBJ2-7	TGTGCCAGCAGCCCCGGGGTTTCCTACGAGCAGTACTTC	CASSPGVSYEQYF
TRBD1	TRBV2	-	TRBJ2-6	TGTGCCAGCGGTCTAAGGACAGGCCGCTCTGGGGCCAACGTCCTGACTTTC	CASGLRTGRSGANVLTF
-	TRBV7-2	few	TRBJ1-4	TGTGCCAGCAGCTCCCCCCCAGATGAAAAACTGTTTTTT	CASSSPPDEKLFF
-	TRBV7-6	-	TRBJ2-7	TGTGCCAGCAGAGAAGGCGTAGGGAGCTCCTACGAGCAGTACTTC	CASREGVGSSYEQYF
TRBD1	TRBV27	-	TRBJ1-2	TGTGCCAGCAGCCGGGACAGTAGAAACTATGGCTACACCTTC	CASSRDSRNYGYTF
-	TRBV5-1	-	TRBJ2-2	TGCGCCAGCAGCTTGGCCTTACCCGCGAACACCGGGGAGCTGTTTTTT	CASSLALPANTGELFF
-	TRBV30	-	TRBJ1-4	TGTGCCTGGATGACGGCGCGTCAGACCGCAACTAATGAAAAACTGTTTTTT	CAWMTARQTATNEKLFF
-	TRBV6-5	-	TRBJ1-2	TGTGCCAGCAGGCTACAGGGAAACTATGGCTACACCTTC	CASRLQGNYGYTF
-	TRBV5-1	few	TRBJ1-6	TGCGCCAGCAGCCAACCAGGAGTAGGTAATTCACCCCTCCACTTT	CASSQPGVGNSPLHF
-	TRBV4-2	-	TRBJ1-2	TGTGCCAGCAGCCAAGTTGAAACTGGTGGCTACACCTTC	CASSQVETGGYTF
TRBD2	TRBV29-1	-	TRBJ2-1	TGCAGCGCCCGTGGTCTAGCGGGAAATGAGCAGTTCTTC	CSARGLAGNEQFF
TRBD1	TRBV5-1	-	TRBJ1-1	TGCGCCAGCAGCCCGGGACAGACGAACACTGAAGCTTTCTTT	CASSPGQTNTEAFF
-	TRBV7-9	-	TRBJ2-1	TGTGCCAGCAGCCCAGATGGAACGGGGTCAATCTTCTTC	CASSPDGTGSIFF
-	TRBV15	-	TRBJ1-1	TGTGCCACCAGCAGGGAAGTCTCAGGGACTGAAGCTTTCTTT	CATSREVSGTEAFF
TRBD1	TRBV28	-	TRBJ2-7	TGTGCCAGCAGTCCAGACAGGGGCTACGAGCAGTACTTC	CASSPDRGYEQYF
TRBD1	TRBV19	-	TRBJ2-1	TGTGCCAGTAGCTTACAGGGGGCGCAAGGTGAGCAGTTCTTC	CASSLQGAQGEQFF
TRBD2	TRBV7-9	-	TRBJ2-3	TGTGCCAGCAGCCAGGGACTAGCCTACACAGATACGCAGTATTTT	CASSQGLAYTDTQYF
-	TRBV29-1	-	TRBJ2-3	TGCAGCGTTGCCCGGGATCCCAGCACAGATACGCAGTATTTT	CSVARDPSTDTQYF
TRBD1	TRBV9	-	TRBJ2-7	TGTGCCAGCAGCGTAGGACAGGGGGCCTCCGACGAGCAGTACTTC	CASSVGQGASDEQYF
-	TRBV6-7	-	TRBJ1-3	TGTGCCAGCCATGATAGGTCGGATGGGAACACCATATATTTT	CASHDRSDGNTIYF
-	TRBV2	few	TRBJ2-3	TGTGCCAGCAGGGCCTCTTTAGGGGCCCCTCCAGATACGCAGTATTTT	CASRASLGAPPDTQYF
-	TRBV6-1	-	TRBJ1-2	TGTGCCAGCAGTGAAGGGAAGGGCCGCACCTATGGCTACACCTTC	CASSEGKGRTYGYTF
-	TRBV6-5	-	TRBJ1-6	TGTGCCAGCAGCAAGACGGGACTTTATAATTCACCCCTCCACTTT	CASSKTGLYNSPLHF
-	TRBV29-1	-	TRBJ1-1	TGCAGCGTTCCTGGAGGGGGACACCAAATGACGGGGACTGAAGCTTTCTTT	CSVPGGGHQMTGTEAFF
TRBD2	TRBV6-5	few	TRBJ2-3	TGTGCCAGCAGTTCTTCTATAGCGGGGGGGACAGATACGCAGTATTTT	CASSSSIAGGTDTQYF
TRBD2	TRBV28	-	TRBJ2-7	TGTGCCAGCAGTGTTAGCGGGGGGCTTGGTGTCTACGAGCAGTACTTC	CASSVSGGLGVYEQYF
-	TRBV5-5	-	TRBJ2-7	TGTGCCAGCAGCTTGGACATGTCCTACGAGCAGTACTTC	CASSLDMSYEQYF
TRBD2	TRBV28	-	TRBJ2-7	TGTGCCAGCAAGCGGGGAGGGTTCGAGCAGTACTTC	CASKRGGFEQYF
-	TRBV7-2	-	TRBJ1-3	TGTGCCAGCAGCTTAGGCGTTGAAAAAGGAAACACCATATATTTT	CASSLGVEKGNTIYF
-	TRBV6-5	-	TRBJ1-5	TGTGCCAGCAGTTCCGATACAGGGCATCGTAGTCAGCCCCAGCATTTT	CASSSDTGHRSQPQHF
-	TRBV5-4	few	TRBJ2-7	TGTGCCAGCAGCTTGGACGAGGGAGGGGGCAAGTACTTC	CASSLDEGGGKYF
-	TRBV7-9	few	TRBJ2-7	TGTGCCAGCAGCTTAGAGGGGACCACCTACGAGCAGTACTTC	CASSLEGTTYEQYF
-	TRBV4-1	-	TRBJ2-7	TGCGCCAGCAGCCAAATGGGCCCAGCCTACGAGCAGTACTTC	CASSQMGPAYEQYF
TRBD1	TRBV6-1	few	TRBJ1-6	TGTGCCAGCAGGGCCCGACAGGGGGCAAGATCACCCCTCCACTTT	CASRARQGARSPLHF